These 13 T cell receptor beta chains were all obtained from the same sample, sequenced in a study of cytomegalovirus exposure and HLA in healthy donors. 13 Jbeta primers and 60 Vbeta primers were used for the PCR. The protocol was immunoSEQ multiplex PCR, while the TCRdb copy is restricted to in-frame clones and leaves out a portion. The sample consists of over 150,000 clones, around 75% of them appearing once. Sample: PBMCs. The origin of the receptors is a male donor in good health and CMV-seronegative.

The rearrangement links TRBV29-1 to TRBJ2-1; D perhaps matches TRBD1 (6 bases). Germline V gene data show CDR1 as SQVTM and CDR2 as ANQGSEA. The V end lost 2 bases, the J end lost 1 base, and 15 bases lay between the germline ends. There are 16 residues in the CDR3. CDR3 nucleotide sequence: TGCAGCGTTGAAACGATAGAACAGGGATCCTACAATGAGCAGTTCTTC. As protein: CSVETIEQGSYNEQFF.

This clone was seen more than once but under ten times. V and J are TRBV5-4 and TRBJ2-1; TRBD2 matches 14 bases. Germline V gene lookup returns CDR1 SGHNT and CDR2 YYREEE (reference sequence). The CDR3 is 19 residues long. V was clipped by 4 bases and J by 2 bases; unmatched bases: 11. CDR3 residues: CASSPGLAGGTSAYNEQFF. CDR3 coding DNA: TGTGCCAGCAGCCCAGGACTAGCGGGAGGCACCAGCGCCTACAATGAGCAGTTCTTC.

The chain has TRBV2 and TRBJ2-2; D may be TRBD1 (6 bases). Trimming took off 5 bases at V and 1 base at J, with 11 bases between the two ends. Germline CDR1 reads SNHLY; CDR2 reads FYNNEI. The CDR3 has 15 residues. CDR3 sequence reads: CASSRRQENTGELFF. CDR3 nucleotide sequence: TGTGCCAGCAGTCGGCGACAGGAGAACACCGGGGAGCTGTTTTTT.

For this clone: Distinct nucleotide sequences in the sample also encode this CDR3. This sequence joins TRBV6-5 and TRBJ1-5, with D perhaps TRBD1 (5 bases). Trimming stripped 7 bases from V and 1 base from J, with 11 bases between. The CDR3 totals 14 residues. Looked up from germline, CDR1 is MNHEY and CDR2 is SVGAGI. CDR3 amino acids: CASNPGGSNQPQHF. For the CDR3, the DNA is TGTGCCAGCAACCCGGGGGGGAGCAATCAGCCCCAGCATTTT.

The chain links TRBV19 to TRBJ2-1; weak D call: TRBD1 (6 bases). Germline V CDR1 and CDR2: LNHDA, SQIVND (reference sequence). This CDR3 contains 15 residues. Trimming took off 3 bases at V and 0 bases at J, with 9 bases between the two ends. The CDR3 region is CASSMQGSSYNEQFF. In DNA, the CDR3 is TGTGCCAGTAGTATGCAGGGGAGCTCCTACAATGAGCAGTTCTTC.

The CDR3 region is CASSSILAGRETQYF. The CDR3 DNA reads as TGCGCCAGCAGTAGTATACTAGCGGGGAGGGAGACCCAGTACTTC. The genes are TRBV5-1 and TRBJ2-5, with 10 bases fitting TRBD2. The CDR3 covers 15 residues. The junction had 9 bases not matched to a gene; V was cut back by 5 bases and J by 5 bases. CDR1 and CDR2 (germline): SGHRS, YFSETQ.

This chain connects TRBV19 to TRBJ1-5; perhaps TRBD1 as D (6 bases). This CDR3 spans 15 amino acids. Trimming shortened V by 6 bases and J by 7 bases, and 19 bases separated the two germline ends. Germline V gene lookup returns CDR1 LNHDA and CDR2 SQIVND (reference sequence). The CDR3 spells CASSTQGGIGQPQHF. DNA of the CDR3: TGTGCCAGTAGCACTCAAGGGGGAATAGGGCAGCCCCAGCATTTT. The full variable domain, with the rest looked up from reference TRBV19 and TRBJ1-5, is DGGITQSPKYLFRKEGQNVTLSCEQNLNHDAMYWYRQDPGQGLRLIYYSQIVNDFQKGDIAEGYSVSREKKESFPLTVTSAQKNPTAFYLCASSTQGGIGQPQHFGDGTRLSIL.

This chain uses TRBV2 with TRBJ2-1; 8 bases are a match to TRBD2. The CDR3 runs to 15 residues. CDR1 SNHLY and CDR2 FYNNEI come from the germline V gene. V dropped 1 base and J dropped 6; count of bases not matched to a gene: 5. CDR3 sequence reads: CASSEDGRALNEQFF. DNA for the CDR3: TGTGCCAGCAGTGAAGACGGGAGGGCCCTCAATGAGCAGTTCTTC. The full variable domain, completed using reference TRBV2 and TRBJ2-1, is EPEVTQTPSHQVTQMGQEVILRCVPISNHLYFYWYRQILGQKVEFLVSFYNNEISEKSEIFDDQFSVERPDGSNFTLKIRSTKLEDSAMYFCASSEDGRALNEQFFGPGTRLTVL.

CDR3 sequence (DNA): TGCGCCAGCAGTGAGTCTACCCCATGGGGCGCCCAGTACTTC. This codes for CASSESTPWGAQYF. The chain has TRBV10-1 and TRBJ2-5, with a possible D match to TRBD1 (5 bases). Deletions cut 0 bases from V and 9 bases from J, with 14 bases between. This CDR3 has 14 amino acids. Germline V gene data show CDR1 as WNHNN and CDR2 as SYGVQD (reference sequence).

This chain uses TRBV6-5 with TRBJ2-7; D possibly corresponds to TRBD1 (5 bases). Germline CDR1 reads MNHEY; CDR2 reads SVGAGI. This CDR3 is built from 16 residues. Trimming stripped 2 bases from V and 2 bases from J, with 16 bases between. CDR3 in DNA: TGTGCCAGCAGTTACCATGGGGCAGGTCGGGCCTACGAGCAGTACTTC. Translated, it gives CASSYHGAGRAYEQYF.

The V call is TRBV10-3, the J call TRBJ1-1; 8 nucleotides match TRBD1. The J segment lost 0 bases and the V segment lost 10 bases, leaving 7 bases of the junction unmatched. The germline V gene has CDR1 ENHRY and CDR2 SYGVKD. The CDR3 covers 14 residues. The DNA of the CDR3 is TGTGCCACTAAAGACAGGGGAATGAACACTGAAGCTTTCTTT. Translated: CATKDRGMNTEAFF.

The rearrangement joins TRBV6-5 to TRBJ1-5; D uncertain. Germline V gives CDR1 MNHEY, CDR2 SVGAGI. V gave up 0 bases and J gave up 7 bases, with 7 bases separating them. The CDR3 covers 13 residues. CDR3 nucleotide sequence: TGTGCCAGCAGTTACTCGGAGTGGCAGCCCCAGCATTTT. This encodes CASSYSEWQPQHF.

DNA for the CDR3: TGTGCCAGCAGCTTAGGGCCAGGGGCGCAGGGTCAGCCCCAGCATTTT. Translated, it gives CASSLGPGAQGQPQHF. The chain recombines TRBV7-2 with TRBJ1-5; perhaps TRBD1 as D (6 bases). With 1 base removed from V and 6 bases from J, the gap between germline ends came to 16 bases. The CDR3 spans 16 residues. Per germline, CDR1 SGHTA and CDR2 FQGNSA.